This T cell receptor beta chain emerged from a study of monozygotic twins with inflammatory bowel disease. Study-wide findings and caveats: Telling different T cell subtypes apart from each other was not possible.

As to this clonotype: Its antigen remains unidentified.

UMIs that included a 6-nucleotide sample barcode were added by template switching, which took place during cDNA synthesis. From its re-call of the 5' RACE reads, TCRdb lists each CDR3 protein once, without DNA. In total, the table holds around 380,000 distinct CDR3 sequences. The source is a human donor with ulcerative colitis or Crohn's disease, or a healthy co-twin of an affected twin (not recorded which). The sequenced sample was blood.

CDR3 protein: CSARPSGLGVKPQHF. V is TRBV20-1 and J is TRBJ1-5. This CDR3 region has 15 residues. Germline CDR1 reads DFQATT; CDR2 reads SNEGSKA (reference sequence).